A single sample is the source of the 25 T cell receptor beta chains below, sequenced in a study of cytomegalovirus exposure and HLA in healthy donors. The method was immunoSEQ multiplex PCR; TCRdb's version includes in-frame clones alone and lacks a portion of them. Of tens of thousands of clones detected, around 93% appear once; the ten largest clones hold about 3%. The source material was PBMCs. Receptors originate from a man aged 18 to 35 in good health and CMV-seronegative.

The chain links TRBV27 to TRBJ2-7; 7 bases are shared with TRBD2. The CDR3 is made up of 16 amino acids. CDR1 is MNHEY, CDR2 SMNVEV, per germline (reference sequence). Trimming took 4 bases from V and 5 from J; bases not matched to a gene: 14. CDR3 loop: CASSSPRDYNSNEQYF. For the CDR3, the DNA is TGTGCCAGCAGTTCCCCTCGGGACTATAATTCCAACGAGCAGTACTTC.

The V gene is TRBV2, the J gene TRBJ2-7, with 8 bases that match TRBD1. Germline lookup yields CDR1 SNHLY and CDR2 FYNNEI. The CDR3 contains 13 residues. With 6 bases clipped from V and 2 bases from J, the junction kept 3 bases outside the gene matches. The CDR3 loop reads CASSRQGPYEQYF. Here the CDR3 DNA reads TGTGCCAGCAGCAGACAGGGGCCCTACGAGCAGTACTTC.

The J gene is TRBJ1-5, the V gene TRBV5-1, with 8 bases fitting TRBD1. J was trimmed by 3 bases and V by 4 bases; bases with no gene match: 6. Germline V gives CDR1 SGHRS, CDR2 YFSETQ. The CDR3 consists of 15 residues. The CDR3 loop reads CASSGGTGPNQPQHF. Written as DNA, the CDR3 is TGCGCCAGCAGCGGCGGGACAGGTCCCAATCAGCCCCAGCATTTT.

This clone was observed a handful of times. Written as DNA, the CDR3 is TGTGCCAGCAGCCAGGACACTAGCGGGAATAACAATGAGCAGTTCTTC. Translated, it gives CASSQDTSGNNNEQFF. V gene TRBV4-2 combines with J gene TRBJ2-1, with 10 positions matching TRBD2. The CDR3 runs 16 residues. The trim removed 3 bases at V and 5 bases at J, leaving 7 bases unmatched. Looked up from germline, CDR1 is LGHNA and CDR2 is YNFKEQ.

The chain carries TRBV5-6 and TRBJ1-5; 9 nucleotides align to TRBD1. Germline trimming cut 4 bases from V and 5 bases from J; bases unmatched to any gene: 7. Germline values: CDR1 SGHDT, CDR2 YYEEEE. The CDR3 totals 15 residues. CDR3 region: CASSRSGTGHQPQHF. DNA for the CDR3: TGTGCCAGCAGCCGATCCGGGACAGGGCATCAGCCCCAGCATTTT.

This chain uses TRBV4-3 with TRBJ1-3; 9 bases fit TRBD1. V lost 4 bases, J lost 0 bases, and 16 bases stayed unmatched. There are 20 residues in the CDR3. CDR1 LGHNA and CDR2 YSLEER come from the germline V gene. The CDR3 sequence: CASSRITGTGRDPSGNTIYF. The CDR3 nucleotides read TGCGCCAGCAGCCGAATCACCGGGACAGGGAGAGATCCCTCTGGAAACACCATATATTTT.

This clone has just a few counts. The chain combines TRBV9 with TRBJ1-1; maybe TRBD1 (6 bases). With 6 bases removed from V and 10 bases from J, the gap between germline ends came to 13 bases. The CDR3 totals 11 residues. The germline V gene has CDR1 SGDLS and CDR2 YYNGEE. CDR3 bases: TGTGCCAGCAAGGGGGACCGTGGAGCTTTCTTT. The encoded protein is CASKGDRGAFF.

The V and J genes are TRBV27 and TRBJ1-1; D is unclear. Germline V gives CDR1 MNHEY, CDR2 SMNVEV (reference sequence). Between the trimmed V and J ends, which lost 1 base and 1 base, there was a span of 10 bases. This CDR3 is 15 amino acids long. The CDR3 nucleotides are TGTGCCAGCAGTTTATTCTCGGGAGCGAACACTGAAGCTTTCTTT. This translates into CASSLFSGANTEAFF.

On this clone: One junction end does not reproduce the germline sequence, and a read error may be involved. The chain couples TRBV7-7 to TRBJ2-3; D is unresolved. The CDR3 covers 14 residues. Germline lookup yields CDR1 SSHAT and CDR2 FNYEAQ (reference sequence). The CDR3 sequence: CASSQSAVTNTQYF. In DNA form, the CDR3 reads TGTGCTAGCAGCCAGTCGGCGGTTACGAATACGCAGTATTTT. Variable domain in full (rest from reference TRBV7-7 and TRBJ2-3): GAGVSQSPRYKVTKRGQDVTLRCDPISSHATLYWYQQALGQGPEFLTYFNYEAQPDKSGLPSDRFSAERPEGSISTLTIQRTEQRDSAMYRCASSQSAVTNTQYFGPGTRLTVL.

The V call is TRBV5-1, the J call TRBJ2-2, with D perhaps TRBD1 (6 bases). There are 15 residues in the CDR3. Germline CDR1 reads SGHRS; CDR2 reads YFSETQ. V dropped 6 bases and J dropped 1 base, with 13 bases sitting between them. The DNA for the CDR3 is TGCGCCAGCACCCCAGGGGAGCTGAACACCGGGGAGCTGTTTTTT. This codes for CASTPGELNTGELFF.

The rearrangement links TRBV7-9 to TRBJ2-7; D possibly corresponds to TRBD1 (5 bases). The CDR3 length is 14 residues. Trimming took 8 bases from V and 5 from J, leaving 19 bases between them. CDR1 is SEHNR and CDR2 is FQNEAQ in the germline V gene (reference sequence). The CDR3 DNA sequence: TGTGCCAGCTCCGTAACCGTAGCCAGGGACGAGCAGTACTTC. Translated, it gives CASSVTVARDEQYF.

The J gene is TRBJ2-3, the V gene TRBV7-2, with 11 bases matching TRBD2. The CDR3 spans 12 residues. V lost 10 bases, J lost 6 bases, and 3 bases stayed unmatched. Germline CDR1 and CDR2: SGHTA and FQGNSA. The CDR3 coding sequence is TGTGCCACCTCTAGCGGGAGGGATACGCAGTATTTT. Protein product: CATSSGRDTQYF.

For this clone: One junction end disagrees with the germline gene, perhaps due to a read error. The V call is TRBV7-7, the J call TRBJ2-1; 7 bases fit TRBD2. Germline V gene lookup returns CDR1 SSHAT and CDR2 FNYEAQ (reference sequence). The CDR3 spans 16 residues. CDR3 in DNA: TGTGCTAGCAGCTTATTCCTGGGGGGGGATCTGGAGGAGCAGTTCTTC. This gives the protein CASSLFLGGDLEEQFF.

The chain is built from TRBV30 and TRBJ1-2; D unclear. This CDR3 is 11 amino acids long. Trimming cost V 0 bases and J 7 bases, with 6 bases left between them. Germline lookup yields CDR1 GTSNPN and CDR2 SVGIG (reference sequence). As DNA, the CDR3 is TGTGCCTGGAGTGTACTAGTTGGCTACACCTTC. Residues: CAWSVLVGYTF.

The V gene is TRBV4-3, the J gene TRBJ1-3, with D unclear. The V gene lost 4 bases and the J gene lost 0 bases, with 10 bases spanning the gap. Germline V gene data show CDR1 as LGHNA and CDR2 as YSLEER. The CDR3 covers 15 residues. CDR3 DNA: TGCGCCAGCAGCCTTCTCCGGGGCTCTGGAAACACCATATATTTT. Translating it yields CASSLLRGSGNTIYF.

Relative to its sample, this clone is medium-sized (0.01 to 0.1%). This chain joins TRBV6-4 and TRBJ2-3; 8 bases map to TRBD2. The germline V gene has CDR1 MRHNA and CDR2 SNTAGT. The CDR3 covers 14 residues. The V gene end was trimmed by 4 bases and the J gene end by 0 bases; junction bases not matched to a gene: 0. CDR3 amino acids: CASSASGSTDTQYF. The CDR3 nucleotides read TGTGCCAGCAGTGCTAGCGGGAGCACAGATACGCAGTATTTT.

This clone occurred once. This chain links TRBV9 with TRBJ2-2; 9 bases line up with TRBD2. This CDR3 has 18 amino acids. J gave up 4 bases and V 0 bases, and 10 bases lay outside the gene matches. From germline, CDR1 is SGDLS and CDR2 YYNGEE. The chain's CDR3 is CASSVAISGSAGTGELFF. The CDR3 DNA is TGTGCCAGCAGCGTAGCGATTAGCGGGAGCGCAGGCACCGGGGAGCTGTTTTTT.

The chain's CDR3 is CAWSRTSGNREQYF. CDR3 nucleotides: TGTGCCTGGAGCCGGACTAGCGGGAACAGGGAGCAGTACTTC. This chain links TRBV30 with TRBJ2-7; 12 nucleotides align to TRBD2. Germline V gene data show CDR1 as GTSNPN and CDR2 as SVGIG (reference sequence). Germline trimming cut 3 bases from V and 7 bases from J; bases unmatched to any gene: 7. The CDR3 consists of 14 residues.

V usage is TRBV5-4 and J usage is TRBJ1-2; D uncertain. The ends were cut back, 2 bases at V and 6 bases at J, with 14 bases in the middle. The CDR3 contains 14 residues. Germline V lookup: CDR1 SGHNT, CDR2 YYREEE (reference sequence). DNA of the CDR3: TGTGCCAGCAGCTTTCGGAGTGCCCCGAATGGCTACACCTTC. This codes for CASSFRSAPNGYTF.

The rearrangement uses TRBV10-3 and TRBJ2-7; 7 nucleotides line up with TRBD2. The CDR3 has 15 residues. Germline lookup yields CDR1 ENHRY and CDR2 SYGVKD. J was trimmed by 7 bases and V by 0 bases; bases with no gene match: 9. CDR3 region: CAISESSVAAGEQYF. CDR3 DNA sequence: TGTGCCATCAGTGAGTCGAGTGTAGCAGCGGGGGAGCAGTACTTC.

The chain has TRBV14 and TRBJ1-3; possible D gene TRBD1, 6 bases. The V end was cut by 1 base, the J end by 0 bases, with 13 bases between. Germline assignment: CDR1 SGHDN and CDR2 FVKESK. This CDR3 is built from 17 residues. CDR3 coding DNA: TGTGCCAGCAGCCAAGGACAGGTCCCGAGCTCTGGAAACACCATATATTTT. It specifies CASSQGQVPSSGNTIYF.

The count of this clone is one. One junction end disagrees with the germline gene, perhaps due to a read error. The chain links TRBV18 to TRBJ2-1; 11 nucleotides agree with TRBD2. The CDR3 runs to 15 residues. CDR1 KGHSH and CDR2 LQKENI come from the germline V gene. The CDR3 bases are TGTGCCAGCTCCCCACTAGCGGGAGATATCAATGAGCAGTTCTTC. This gives the protein CASSPLAGDINEQFF.

The chain uses TRBV27 and TRBJ2-5; D is possibly TRBD1 (5 bases). This CDR3 spans 15 amino acids. Trimming took off 0 bases at V and 2 bases at J, with 10 bases between the two ends. CDR1 is MNHEY and CDR2 is SMNVEV in the germline V gene (reference sequence). CDR3 bases: TGTGCCAGCAGTTTATCGTTACAGGCGCAAGAGACCCAGTACTTC. This encodes CASSLSLQAQETQYF.

V and J are TRBV28 and TRBJ1-1; D not certain. CDR3 size: 11 residues. The V end lost 7 bases, the J end lost 4 bases, and 7 bases lay between the germline ends. Germline V gene lookup returns CDR1 MDHEN and CDR2 SYDVKM. CDR3 DNA sequence: TGTGCCAGCACCCGCGGCACTGAAGCTTTCTTT. Translated: CASTRGTEAFF.

The chain couples TRBV9 to TRBJ2-3; the match to TRBD1 covers 10 bases. The CDR3 covers 17 residues. Losses at the gene ends were 0 bases for V and 3 bases for J; bases not matched to a gene: 7. Germline V lookup: CDR1 SGDLS, CDR2 YYNGEE. This chain's CDR3 is CASSVGGTGAGTDTQYF. DNA for the CDR3: TGTGCCAGCAGCGTAGGAGGGACAGGGGCTGGGACAGATACGCAGTATTTT.